This T cell receptor (beta chain) was recorded in a study of low-dose radiotherapy and immunotherapy resistance in tumors. As for the study in general: Ipilimumab 1 mg/kg every six weeks, together with nivolumab 240 mg every two weeks, was given intravenously to patients.

Primers used for first-strand cDNA, a TRAV- and TRBV-specific set, covered both alpha and beta chains. TCRs were put through 15 to 25 PCR cycles of amplification with Phusion. A constant-region primer and the V-primer adapter served as the primer pair. TCRdb reprocessed the reads via MiXCR and lists one record per CDR3 protein. The table lists roughly 17,000 distinct CDR3 sequences, around two thirds of them singletons, with 5.5% to 6% in the top ten. V lost 3 bases and J lost 0, with 15 bases in between. Germline V gene sequence: CDR1 PRHDT, CDR2 FYEKMQ (reference sequence). The CDR3 is 16 residues long.

The TCR originated in a human donor with advanced metastatic prostate, ovarian, gallbladder or colorectal cancer (not recorded which). This table probably holds off-target reads from a library built for another chain. This chain joins TRBV13 and TRBJ2-7; tentatively, D is TRBD2 (5 bases). The CDR3 loop reads CASSLRGLTYSYEQYF. The CDR3 DNA reads TGTGCCAGCAGCTTGAGAGGGCTTACGTACTCCTACGAGCAGTACTTC.